This entry lists 4 T cell receptor beta chains sequenced from one sample in a study of blood T cell repertoires in COVID-19. Here immunoSEQ multiplex PCR was the method, and the copy in TCRdb shows in-frame clones only, minus some. The table includes approximately 24,000 clones, approximately 86% detected once. Sequences were obtained from peripheral blood. All receptors come from a man in his fifties with active COVID-19.

This clone showed up just a few times. The rearrangement uses TRBV6-5 and TRBJ1-2, with unresolved D. The CDR3 totals 12 residues. Trimming left V 11 bases short and J 6 bases short, with 16 bases between. The germline gives CDR1 MNHEY, CDR2 SVGAGI. CDR3 DNA: TGTGCCGTGAGTCTGGGCGGGGATGGCTACACCTTC. It specifies CAVSLGGDGYTF.

This clone was picked up a small number of times. V and J are TRBV5-1 and TRBJ2-3; 12 nucleotides match TRBD2. Germline values: CDR1 SGHRS, CDR2 YFSETQ. V shed 3 bases and J 3 bases; nucleotides not matched to a gene: 11. The CDR3 has 18 residues. The CDR3 loop is CASSSGQRTSGTTDTQYF. The CDR3 DNA is TGCGCCAGCAGCTCAGGACAGAGGACTAGCGGGACTACAGATACGCAGTATTTT.

This chain connects TRBV6-5 to TRBJ1-1; possibly TRBD1 for D (5 bases). The V gene lost 9 bases and the J gene lost 0 bases, with 11 bases spanning the gap. Per the germline V gene, CDR1 is MNHEY and CDR2 is SVGAGI. CDR3 size: 13 residues. The CDR3 bases are TGTGCCAGTACTCAGGGCCTGAACACTGAAGCTTTCTTT. Protein product: CASTQGLNTEAFF.

The rearrangement links TRBV18 to TRBJ1-5; TRBD1 agrees at 11 bases. V trimming: 5 bases; J trimming: 5 bases; junction bases outside the gene matches: 2. This CDR3 is 14 amino acids long. CDR1 is KGHSH, CDR2 LQKENI, per germline. The CDR3 sequence is CASSKDRGHQPQHF. As DNA, the CDR3 is TGTGCCAGCTCAAAGGACAGGGGGCATCAGCCCCAGCATTTT.